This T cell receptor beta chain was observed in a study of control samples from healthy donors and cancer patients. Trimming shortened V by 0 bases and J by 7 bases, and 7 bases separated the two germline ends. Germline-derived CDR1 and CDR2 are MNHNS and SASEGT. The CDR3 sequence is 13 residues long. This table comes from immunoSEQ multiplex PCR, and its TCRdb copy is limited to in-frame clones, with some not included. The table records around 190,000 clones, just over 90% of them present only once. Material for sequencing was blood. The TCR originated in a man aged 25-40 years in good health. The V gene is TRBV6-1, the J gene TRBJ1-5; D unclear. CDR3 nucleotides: TGTGCCAGCAGTGAAGCAACGACCCAGCCCCAGCATTTT. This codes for CASSEATTQPQHF.